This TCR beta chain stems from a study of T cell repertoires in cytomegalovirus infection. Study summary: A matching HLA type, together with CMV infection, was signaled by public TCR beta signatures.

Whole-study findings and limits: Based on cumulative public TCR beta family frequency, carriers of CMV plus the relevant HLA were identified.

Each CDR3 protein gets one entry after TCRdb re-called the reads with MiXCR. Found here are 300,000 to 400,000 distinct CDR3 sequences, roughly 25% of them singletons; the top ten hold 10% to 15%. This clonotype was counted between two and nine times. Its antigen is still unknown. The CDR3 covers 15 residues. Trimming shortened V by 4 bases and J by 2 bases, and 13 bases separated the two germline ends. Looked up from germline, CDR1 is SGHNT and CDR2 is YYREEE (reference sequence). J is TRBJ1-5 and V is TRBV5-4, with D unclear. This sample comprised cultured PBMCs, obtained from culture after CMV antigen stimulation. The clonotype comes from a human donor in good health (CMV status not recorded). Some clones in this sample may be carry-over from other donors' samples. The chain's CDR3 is CASSTGPPGNQPQHF. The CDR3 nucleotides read TGTGCCAGCAGCACGGGTCCCCCTGGCAATCAGCCCCAGCATTTT.